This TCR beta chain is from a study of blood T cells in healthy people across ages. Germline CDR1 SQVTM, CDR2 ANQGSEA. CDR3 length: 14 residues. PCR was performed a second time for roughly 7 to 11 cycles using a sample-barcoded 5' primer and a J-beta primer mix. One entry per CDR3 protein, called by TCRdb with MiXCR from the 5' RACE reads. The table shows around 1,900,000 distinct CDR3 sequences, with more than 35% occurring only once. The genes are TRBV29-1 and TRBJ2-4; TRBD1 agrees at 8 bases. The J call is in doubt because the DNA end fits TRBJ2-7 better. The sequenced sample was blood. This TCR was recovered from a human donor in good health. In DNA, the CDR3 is TGCAGCGTTGCCCCGACAGGGGCTCAGCTCGAGCAGTACTTC. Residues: CSVAPTGAQLEQYF.